This passage covers 5 T cell receptor beta chains from one sample sequenced in a study of shared T cell receptors in the human thymus. The method was immunoSEQ multiplex PCR; TCRdb's version includes in-frame clones alone and lacks a portion of them. Of around 730,000 clones listed, roughly 88% are singletons. Another study also made use of these data, one on human thymus T cells.

Sequencing was carried out using thymocytes. Every receptor here comes from a girl under three years old with a congenital heart defect.

The rearrangement uses TRBV7-8 and TRBJ2-6, with D possibly TRBD2 on 6 matching bases. Looked up from germline, CDR1 is SGHVS and CDR2 is FQNEAQ. The CDR3 sequence is 21 residues long. Trimming shortened V by 1 base and J by 0 bases, and 22 bases separated the two germline ends. The CDR3 region has the DNA TGTGCCAGCAGCTTAGTAGTGGGGGGTCTTGTAGTTACCTCTGGGGCCAACGTCCTGACTTTC. Its translation: CASSLVVGGLVVTSGANVLTF.

V gene TRBV7-2 combines with J gene TRBJ2-7, with a weak D call TRBD1 (6 bases). Trimming pared 6 bases from V and 6 bases from J, leaving 12 bases between. The CDR3 extends over 12 amino acids. Germline lookup yields CDR1 SGHTA and CDR2 FQGNSA. CDR3 amino acids: CASRRTGFEQYF. The CDR3 nucleotides are TGTGCCAGCAGGCGAACAGGGTTCGAGCAGTACTTC.

This chain joins TRBV11-3 and TRBJ2-1; 10 positions match TRBD2. Looked up from germline, CDR1 is SGHNT and CDR2 is YENEEA. The CDR3 covers 17 residues. V shed 0 bases and J 2 bases; nucleotides not matched to a gene: 4. CDR3 sequence: CASSLDPSGGAYNEQFF. For the CDR3, the DNA is TGTGCCAGCAGCTTAGATCCGAGCGGGGGGGCCTACAATGAGCAGTTCTTC.

This chain uses TRBV4-3 with TRBJ2-3, with D perhaps matching TRBD1 (6 bases). This CDR3 comprises 17 residues. The germline V and J ends were trimmed by 8 bases and 2 bases, with 23 bases remaining between them. Germline values: CDR1 LGHNA, CDR2 YSLEER. The CDR3 region has the DNA TGCGCCAGCCCGCACATTAACAGGGCTCTGTTCACAGATACGCAGTATTTT. Amino acids: CASPHINRALFTDTQYF.

CDR3 sequence: CASSSPGTSREKLFF. The CDR3 nucleotides read TGTGCCAGCAGTTCGCCCGGGACTTCACGAGAAAAACTGTTTTTT. The V call is TRBV28, the J call TRBJ1-4, with D tentatively TRBD1 (5 bases). Germline V lookup: CDR1 MDHEN, CDR2 SYDVKM. V was pared by 4 bases and J by 8 bases, with 17 bases between. The CDR3 totals 15 residues. The entire variable domain, with the rest obtained from reference TRBV28 and TRBJ1-4, is as follows: DVKVTQSSRYLVKRTGEKVFLECVQDMDHENMFWYRQDPGLGLRLIYFSYDVKMKEKGDIPEGYSVSREKKERFSLILESASTNQTSMYLCASSSPGTSREKLFFGSGTQLSVL.